These 5 T cell receptor beta chains share one sample of origin, sequenced in a study of cytomegalovirus exposure and HLA in healthy donors. A multiplex PCR was run with 60 Vbeta primers and 13 Jbeta primers. Libraries were prepared by immunoSEQ multiplex PCR; TCRdb keeps only in-frame clonotypes and omits some of them. Found here are about 160,000 clones, approximately 80% of them singletons; the top ten hold more than 1.5%. Sequencing was carried out using PBMCs. The receptors come from a man younger than 30 in good health and CMV-seronegative.

Only one count was recorded for this clone. This rearrangement joins TRBV28 to TRBJ2-3, with 8 bases that match TRBD2. After removal of 9 bases from V and 4 bases from J, the junction contained 12 bases not matched to a gene. The germline V gene encodes CDR1 MDHEN and CDR2 SYDVKM. The CDR3 totals 15 residues. The CDR3 DNA reads TGTGCCAGTAGGGTGGCTAGCGGGTTTCCAGATACGCAGTATTTT. Translating gives CASRVASGFPDTQYF.

This clone was seen a handful of times. The rearrangement links TRBV4-3 to TRBJ2-2, with 12 bases aligning to TRBD2. V gave up 3 bases and J gave up 5 bases; unmatched junction bases: 4. The CDR3 covers 16 residues. The germline CDR1 and CDR2 sequences are LGHNA and YSLEER. The CDR3 is CASSHATSGSTGELFF. In DNA form, the CDR3 reads TGCGCCAGCAGCCACGCGACTAGCGGGAGTACCGGGGAGCTGTTTTTT.

The chain has TRBV29-1 and TRBJ2-7; 9 bases line up with TRBD1. The J segment lost 6 bases and the V segment lost 7 bases, leaving 13 bases of the junction unmatched. CDR3 length: 14 amino acids. Germline V gene data show CDR1 as SQVTM and CDR2 as ANQGSEA. In nucleotides, the CDR3 is TGCAGCGCAGCACAGGGGGCCCAGTGGGGCGAGCAGTACTTC. This sequence encodes CSAAQGAQWGEQYF.

This clone was observed once. This sequence joins TRBV6-1 and TRBJ1-1; D gene uncertain. Between the trimmed V and J ends, which lost 2 bases and 1 base, there was a span of 8 bases. Germline lookup yields CDR1 MNHNS and CDR2 SASEGT. CDR3 size: 14 residues. The CDR3 loop is CASSESRGNTEAFF. The DNA for the CDR3 is TGTGCCAGCAGTGAATCGCGAGGGAACACTGAAGCTTTCTTT.

This chain uses TRBV28 with TRBJ2-3; 11 positions match TRBD2. Germline V gives CDR1 MDHEN, CDR2 SYDVKM. The CDR3 length is 15 residues. The ends lost 4 bases at V and 6 bases at J; junction bases unmatched: 6. CDR3 amino acids: CASSWLAGGRDTQYF. CDR3 in DNA: TGTGCCAGCAGTTGGCTAGCGGGAGGTAGGGATACGCAGTATTTT.